The next 9 T cell receptor beta chains were all read from a single sample in a study of immune evolution from preneoplasia to lung adenocarcinoma. Here immunoSEQ multiplex PCR was the method, and the copy in TCRdb shows in-frame clones only, minus some. The sample records over 9,500 clones, roughly 79% being singletons. The sequenced sample was FFPE minimally invasive lung adenocarcinoma tissue. These receptors came from a person aged 60-79 years with lung adenocarcinoma.

This chain links TRBV6-5 with TRBJ2-6; no reliable D call. V shed 8 bases and J shed 0 bases, with 8 bases lying between them. Germline CDR1 MNHEY, CDR2 SVGAGI. The CDR3 contains 14 residues. CDR3 loop: CASLGYSGANVLTF. Written as DNA, the CDR3 is TGTGCCAGCTTGGGTTACTCTGGGGCCAACGTCCTGACTTTC.

This clone appeared once. This chain links TRBV5-6 with TRBJ2-4; no firm D call. The CDR3 consists of 13 residues. The V gene's germline CDR1 is SGHDT and CDR2 YYEEEE. V was trimmed by 1 base and J by 5 bases, leaving 7 bases between them. The CDR3: CASSLNLQNIQYF. CDR3 sequence (DNA): TGTGCCAGCAGCTTGAACTTACAAAACATTCAGTACTTC.

The V call is TRBV28, the J call TRBJ1-6, with a tentative D call TRBD1 (6 bases). CDR1 MDHEN and CDR2 SYDVKM come from the germline V gene. V was trimmed by 8 bases and J by 6 bases, leaving 29 bases between them. The CDR3 consists of 19 residues. The CDR3 sequence: CASRRGEGDGIVPNSPLHF. CDR3 DNA sequence: TGTGCCAGCCGCCGGGGGGAGGGGGATGGGATAGTGCCTAATTCACCCCTCCACTTT.

The chain is built from TRBV14 and TRBJ2-1; 10 bases are shared with TRBD2. Germline V gene sequence: CDR1 SGHDN, CDR2 FVKESK. CDR3 size: 16 residues. V dropped 4 bases and J dropped 8; count of bases not matched to a gene: 11. CDR3 protein: CASSLPPGLAPDEQFF. CDR3 in DNA: TGTGCCAGCAGCCTACCCCCGGGACTAGCGCCGGATGAGCAGTTCTTC.

There are a few counts of this clone. This chain uses TRBV6-5 with TRBJ1-6; D remains unclear. V dropped 0 bases and J dropped 5 bases, with 11 bases sitting between them. This CDR3 is 16 amino acids long. Germline V gives CDR1 MNHEY, CDR2 SVGAGI. The CDR3, as DNA: TGTGCCAGCAGTTACTCGATGGCAGGAAATAATTCACCCCTCCACTTT. Amino acids: CASSYSMAGNNSPLHF.

The sample holds a few counts of this clone. V is TRBV15 and J is TRBJ2-5; D is ambiguous. V dropped 0 bases and J dropped 5 bases, with 10 bases sitting between them. The CDR3 extends over 14 amino acids. Germline-derived CDR1 and CDR2 are LNHNV and YYDKDF (reference sequence). DNA of the CDR3: TGTGCCACCAGCAGAGATCCCCATCGCGAGACCCAGTACTTC. Residues: CATSRDPHRETQYF. Variable domain in full (rest from reference TRBV15 and TRBJ2-5): DAMVIQNPRYQVTQFGKPVTLSCSQTLNHNVMYWYQQKSSQAPKLLFHYYDKDFNNEADTPDNFQSRRPNTSFCFLDIRSPGLGDTAMYLCATSRDPHRETQYFGPGTRLLVL.

The chain carries TRBV2 and TRBJ2-7; tentative D call: TRBD2 (5 bases). Deletions cut 6 bases from V and 3 bases from J, with 18 bases between. Per the germline V gene, CDR1 is SNHLY and CDR2 is FYNNEI. The CDR3 length is 15 residues. This CDR3 reads CASSNPGLYFYEQYF. The CDR3 DNA is TGTGCCAGCAGCAACCCCGGACTTTACTTCTACGAGCAGTACTTC.

The chain employs TRBV11-1 and TRBJ1-2; 11 positions match TRBD1. In germline, CDR1 is SGHAT, CDR2 FQDESV (reference sequence). The CDR3 spans 13 residues. V dropped 5 bases and J dropped 6; count of bases not matched to a gene: 2. The CDR3, as DNA: TGTGCCAGCAGCGGACAGGGGGCTGATGGCTACACCTTC. The encoded protein is CASSGQGADGYTF.

This clone was found once. The chain couples TRBV6-6 to TRBJ1-2, with 11 bases identical to TRBD1. This CDR3 is 14 amino acids long. J was trimmed by 4 bases and V by 6 bases; bases with no gene match: 4. CDR1 is MNHNY, CDR2 SVGAGI, per germline (reference sequence). CDR3 loop: CASSGQGARYGYTF. CDR3 DNA sequence: TGTGCCAGCAGCGGACAGGGGGCTCGCTATGGCTACACCTTC.